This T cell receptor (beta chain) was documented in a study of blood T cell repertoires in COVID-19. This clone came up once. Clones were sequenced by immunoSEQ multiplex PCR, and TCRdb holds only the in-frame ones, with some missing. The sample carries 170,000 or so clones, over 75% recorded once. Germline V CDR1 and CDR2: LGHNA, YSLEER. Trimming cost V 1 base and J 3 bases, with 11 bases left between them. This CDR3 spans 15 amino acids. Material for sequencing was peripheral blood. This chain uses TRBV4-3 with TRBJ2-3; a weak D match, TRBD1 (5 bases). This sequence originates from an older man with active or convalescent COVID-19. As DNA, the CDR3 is TGCGCCAGCAGCCAAGCAGGGTCGGTTACAGATACGCAGTATTTT. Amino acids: CASSQAGSVTDTQYF.